Shown below are 9 T cell receptor beta chains from a single sample sequenced in a study of OX40 agonist ivuxolimab in advanced cancers. TCRdb's table, derived via immunoSEQ multiplex PCR, lists solely in-frame clones and lacks some. The table shows around 67,000 clones, with approximately 89% occurring only once. The input for sequencing was CD4+ or CD8+ T cells sorted from blood, taken in a trial of the OX40 agonist ivuxolimab. The receptors here all came from an adult with an advanced solid tumor such as melanoma, head and neck, liver or kidney cancer.

The chain joins TRBV28 to TRBJ2-7, with 11 bases aligning to TRBD1. The CDR3 has 17 residues. Germline V gene lookup returns CDR1 MDHEN and CDR2 SYDVKM. Trimming cost V 3 bases and J 5 bases; bases outside gene matches: 12. The CDR3 nucleotides are TGTGCCAGCAGTTTCCCCTTCGGACAGGGGGCGCGGAACGAGCAGTACTTC. Its translation: CASSFPFGQGARNEQYF.

As for this clone: The identical CDR3 is also encoded by other nucleotide sequences in the sample. The V call is TRBV2, the J call TRBJ2-7, with D perhaps matching TRBD2 (7 bases). CDR3 length: 14 residues. Germline V gene lookup returns CDR1 SNHLY and CDR2 FYNNEI. V lost 9 bases to trimming and J lost 0 bases, with 15 bases between them. The CDR3 loop is CASEGGTTSYEQYF. The DNA of the CDR3 is TGTGCCAGTGAGGGGGGGACAACCTCCTACGAGCAGTACTTC.

The chain has TRBV2 and TRBJ2-7; 8 positions agree with TRBD1. The ends lost 7 bases at V and 2 bases at J; junction bases unmatched: 4. Germline assignment: CDR1 SNHLY and CDR2 FYNNEI. This CDR3 is 13 amino acids long. The CDR3, as DNA: TGTGCCAGCACGAGGACAGGGACCTACGAGCAGTACTTC. This translates into CASTRTGTYEQYF.

J is TRBJ1-2 and V is TRBV28, with a weak D call TRBD1 (6 bases). The V and J ends lost 7 bases and 5 bases respectively, with 17 bases between them. There are 14 residues in the CDR3. Germline V CDR1 and CDR2: MDHEN, SYDVKM. The CDR3 DNA is TGTGCCAGCAATGTTATGGGGGGCGCATATGGCTACACCTTC. As protein: CASNVMGGAYGYTF.

This chain uses TRBV2 with TRBJ2-3; TRBD2 aligns across 7 bases. CDR3 length: 16 amino acids. Germline values: CDR1 SNHLY, CDR2 FYNNEI. V was pared by 5 bases and J by 4 bases, with 12 bases of the junction left unmatched. DNA of the CDR3: TGTGCCAGCAGTTCGCGGCGCGCGGGGGATGCAGATACGCAGTATTTT. Translated: CASSSRRAGDADTQYF. The full variable domain, with the rest looked up from reference TRBV2 and TRBJ2-3, is EPEVTQTPSHQVTQMGQEVILRCVPISNHLYFYWYRQILGQKVEFLVSFYNNEISEKSEIFDDQFSVERPDGSNFTLKIRSTKLEDSAMYFCASSSRRAGDADTQYFGPGTRLTVL.

The chain uses TRBV5-6 and TRBJ2-3, with D hard to call. The V gene lost 1 base and the J gene lost 0 bases, with 3 bases spanning the gap. CDR1 SGHDT and CDR2 YYEEEE come from the germline V gene. The CDR3 runs 13 residues. CDR3 nucleotide sequence: TGTGCCAGCAGCTTGACTAGCACAGATACGCAGTATTTT. It is translated as CASSLTSTDTQYF.

In nucleotides, the CDR3 is TGCGCCAGCAGCCAAGATATGGGACCCCGGAGGTTTGCAGATACGCAGTATTTT. It yields the protein CASSQDMGPRRFADTQYF. This chain joins TRBV4-3 and TRBJ2-3; D might be TRBD1 or TRBD2, each matching 5 bases. Trimming cost V 0 bases and J 4 bases, with 20 bases left between them. Germline V gene data show CDR1 as LGHNA and CDR2 as YSLEER. This CDR3 is built from 18 residues.

The rearrangement links TRBV9 to TRBJ2-1, with D possibly being TRBD1 or TRBD2 (5 bases each). The CDR3 is 15 amino acids. Germline-derived CDR1 and CDR2 are SGDLS and YYNGEE. Trimming stripped 0 bases from V and 8 bases from J, with 15 bases between. This CDR3 is CASSVGEGIGDEQFF. The CDR3 DNA reads as TGTGCCAGCAGCGTAGGAGAGGGGATTGGCGATGAGCAGTTCTTC.

The J gene is TRBJ1-2, the V gene TRBV30, with D maybe TRBD1 (5 bases). V dropped 3 bases and J dropped 7 bases, with 15 bases sitting between them. Germline CDR1 GTSNPN, CDR2 SVGIG (reference sequence). This CDR3 has 13 residues. The CDR3 region is CAWRETRESGYTF. CDR3 nucleotides: TGTGCCTGGAGGGAGACCAGGGAGTCTGGCTACACCTTC.